The 11 T cell receptor beta chains given below trace back to one sample, sequenced in a study of vaccination and CD4 T cells after COVID-19. Treatment indicated: roughly ten-day PBMC culture with coronavirus spike peptide pools or control peptides (ViraFEST assay). Oncomine TCR Beta short-read sequencing was applied to DNA from cultured CD4+ T cells. Using its own MiXCR run on the PCR reads, TCRdb lists one record per CDR3 protein. The top ten hold 5% to 6.5% of the sample, which has 20,000 or so distinct CDR3 sequences, approximately 48% seen once. The antigens these receptors bind are not known. What was sequenced was CD4+ T cells from blood, cultured in vitro. The receptor source for this set is a human donor who had recovered from COVID-19.

The chain uses TRBV20-1 and TRBJ1-5, with a possible D match to TRBD1 (5 bases). CDR1 is DFQATT and CDR2 is SNEGSKA in the germline V gene (reference sequence). Between the trimmed V and J ends, which lost 4 bases and 5 bases, there was a span of 12 bases. The CDR3 is 13 residues long. CDR3 DNA: TGCAGTGCTACTACAGGCCCGTATCAGCCCCAGCATTTT. This translates into CSATTGPYQPQHF.

This clonotype showed up just a few times. This chain links TRBV20-1 with TRBJ1-2, with 8 bases that match TRBD1. This CDR3 is built from 13 residues. Trimming cost V 6 bases and J 4 bases; bases outside gene matches: 7. From germline, CDR1 is DFQATT and CDR2 SNEGSKA (reference sequence). CDR3 DNA: TGCAGTGCCCCGGACAGGGACCTCTATGGCTACACCTTC. This gives the protein CSAPDRDLYGYTF.

The V and J genes are TRBV12-3 or TRBV12-4 and TRBJ1-5, with D tentatively TRBD1 (5 bases). This CDR3 region has 15 residues. V lost 7 bases to trimming and J lost 1 base, with 14 bases between them. In DNA, the CDR3 is TGTGCCAGCACCCTCGGGGGTATGAGCAATCAGCCCCAGCATTTT. Its protein is CASTLGGMSNQPQHF.

This clonotype was seen a handful of times. This rearrangement joins TRBV12-3 or TRBV12-4 to TRBJ1-6; D remains unclear. V lost 2 bases and J 6 bases, leaving 8 bases between the germline ends. The CDR3 is made up of 14 amino acids. Here the CDR3 DNA reads TGTGCCAGCAGTTTAAGGCAGAGTAATTCACCCCTCCACTTT. Amino acid sequence: CASSLRQSNSPLHF.

This clonotype was seen a single time. The genes are TRBV18 and TRBJ1-1; 7 nucleotides line up with TRBD1. CDR1 KGHSH and CDR2 LQKENI come from the germline V gene. Trimming at V came to 3 bases and at J to 1 base, leaving 5 bases not matched to a gene. The CDR3 extends over 15 amino acids. The CDR3 here is CASSPRTGTNTEAFF. DNA of the CDR3: TGTGCCAGCTCACCCCGGACAGGCACGAACACTGAAGCTTTCTTT.

V usage is TRBV2 and J usage is TRBJ1-5; TRBD1 agrees at 9 bases. Germline V lookup: CDR1 SNHLY, CDR2 FYNNEI. The CDR3 loop spans 14 amino acids. The J segment lost 7 bases and the V segment lost 3 bases, leaving 4 bases of the junction unmatched. CDR3 region: CASSEGQGEQPQHF. Written as DNA, the CDR3 is TGTGCCAGCAGTGAGGGACAGGGCGAACAGCCCCAGCATTTT.

The chain combines TRBV20-1 with TRBJ2-3; 7 bases line up with TRBD2. The junction had 11 bases not matched to a gene; V was cut back by 6 bases and J by 2 bases. Germline-derived CDR1 and CDR2 are DFQATT and SNEGSKA (reference sequence). The CDR3 contains 15 residues. CDR3: CSASPSGKYTDTQYF. CDR3 bases: TGCAGTGCCAGCCCTAGCGGAAAGTACACAGATACGCAGTATTTT.

The chain employs TRBV7-2 and TRBJ1-5, with 11 bases matching TRBD1. The CDR3 spans 16 residues. The V gene end was trimmed by 5 bases and the J gene end by 7 bases; junction bases not matched to a gene: 10. Germline V gene data show CDR1 as SGHTA and CDR2 as FQGNSA. CDR3 DNA sequence: TGTGCCAGCAGCCCAGGGACAGGGGGAAACGGGCAGCCCCAGCATTTT. Translating it yields CASSPGTGGNGQPQHF.

The CDR3 bases are TGCGCCAGCAGTCCGGGACAGGCTTACAATGAGCAGTTCTTC. Protein product: CASSPGQAYNEQFF. V usage is TRBV10-1 and J usage is TRBJ2-1, with TRBD1 matching 8 bases. From germline, CDR1 is WNHNN and CDR2 SYGVQD (reference sequence). The CDR3 consists of 14 residues. The V gene end was trimmed by 5 bases and the J gene end by 4 bases; junction bases not matched to a gene: 4.

In its sample, this clonotype was seen a few times. J is TRBJ2-2 and V is TRBV6-1, with a weak D call TRBD1 (5 bases). Trimming cost V 11 bases and J 6 bases, with 19 bases left between them. CDR1 is MNHNS, CDR2 SASEGT, per germline. This CDR3 comprises 14 residues. The CDR3, as DNA: TGTGCCGGAAGACAGACCACTAACGCCGGGGAGCTGTTTTTT. Its protein is CAGRQTTNAGELFF.

The rearrangement links TRBV6-1 to TRBJ1-5, with 7 bases fitting TRBD1. The CDR3 runs 17 residues. V was clipped by 4 bases and J by 1 base; unmatched bases: 10. The germline gives CDR1 MNHNS, CDR2 SASEGT. The CDR3 loop reads CASSGGTVDRSNQPQHF. Written as DNA, the CDR3 is TGTGCCAGCAGTGGGGGGACAGTCGATAGGAGCAATCAGCCCCAGCATTTT.